A selection of T cell receptor beta chains follows, all from one sample in a study of T cell responses to AZD1222 COVID-19 vaccine. Some clones are missing from TCRdb's copy, which holds only in-frame ones; the method was immunoSEQ multiplex PCR. This table holds 130,000 or so clones, 89% found once. The sequences come from peripheral blood, collected on day 0 of AZD1222 vaccination. The receptors shown here come from an adult in good health. Both conserved end residues are part of each CDR3. The order of the fields is D gene, V gene, clone size, J gene, CDR3 length, CDR3 DNA, CDR3 protein. D genes are given only for firm matches. A clone size is listed for some rows: how often the clone was seen (once, few, many), or a class if it is expanded.

-	TRBV19	-	TRBJ1-6	14	TGTGCCAGTAGTATGCGCGGGGGCCGATCACCCCTCCACTTT	CASSMRGGRSPLHF
-	TRBV2	once	TRBJ2-1	11	TGTGCCAGTTCTAGGGGCAATGAGCAGTTCTTC	CASSRGNEQFF
-	TRBV30	-	TRBJ1-2	10	TGTGCCTGGAGGCAGAATGGCTACACCTTC	CAWRQNGYTF
-	TRBV3-1/TRBV3-2	-	TRBJ2-7	11	TGTGCCAGCAGCCAAGAAGGTAGGCAGTACTTC	CASSQEGRQYF
-	TRBV19	-	TRBJ2-5	14	TGTGCCAGTAGTATTCAGGCAGGTCCAGGGACCCAGTACTTC	CASSIQAGPGTQYF
-	TRBV7-2	-	TRBJ1-2	16	TGTGCCAGCAGCTTAGGGGGCGTAAAACTCGGCTATGGCTACACCTTC	CASSLGGVKLGYGYTF
-	TRBV5-4	-	TRBJ1-1	15	TGTGCCAGCAGCTTTGGGGGAGCGGTGGACACTGAAGCTTTCTTT	CASSFGGAVDTEAFF
-	TRBV30	-	TRBJ1-2	13	TGTGCCTGGAAAAGGACGGGGAACTATGGCTACACCTTC	CAWKRTGNYGYTF
-	TRBV3-1/TRBV3-2	-	TRBJ1-2	13	TGTGCCAGCAGCCAGAGCCCTAACTATGGCTACACCTTC	CASSQSPNYGYTF
TRBD2	TRBV27	-	TRBJ2-2	17	TGTGCCAGCAGTAGTGACCGGGTAGCGGGGGACACCGGGGAGCTGTTTTTT	CASSSDRVAGDTGELFF
-	TRBV5-1	-	TRBJ2-3	14	TGCGCCAGCAGCCCGGCACCGGGCACAGATACGCAGTATTTT	CASSPAPGTDTQYF